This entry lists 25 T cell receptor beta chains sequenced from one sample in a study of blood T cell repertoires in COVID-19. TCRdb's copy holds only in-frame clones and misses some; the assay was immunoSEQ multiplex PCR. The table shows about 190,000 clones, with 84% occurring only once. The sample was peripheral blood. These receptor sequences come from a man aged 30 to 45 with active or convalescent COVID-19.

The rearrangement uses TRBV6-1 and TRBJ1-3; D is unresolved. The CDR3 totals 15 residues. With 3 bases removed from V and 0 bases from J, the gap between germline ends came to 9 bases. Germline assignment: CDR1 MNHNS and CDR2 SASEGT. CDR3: CASSEVASSGNTIYF. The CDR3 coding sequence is TGTGCCAGCAGTGAGGTGGCAAGCTCTGGAAACACCATATATTTT.

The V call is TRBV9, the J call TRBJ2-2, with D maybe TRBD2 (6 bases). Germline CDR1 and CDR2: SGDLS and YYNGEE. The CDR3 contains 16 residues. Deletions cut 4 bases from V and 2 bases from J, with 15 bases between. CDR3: CASSPLHGTNTGELFF. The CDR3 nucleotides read TGTGCCAGCAGCCCTCTACACGGGACTAACACCGGGGAGCTGTTTTTT.

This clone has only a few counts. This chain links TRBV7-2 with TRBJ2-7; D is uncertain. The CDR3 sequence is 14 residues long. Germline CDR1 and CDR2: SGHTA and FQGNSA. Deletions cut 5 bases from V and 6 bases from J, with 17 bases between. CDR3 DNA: TGTGCCAGCAGCGCCGGCGGCCCATTACGCGAGCAGTACTTC. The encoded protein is CASSAGGPLREQYF.

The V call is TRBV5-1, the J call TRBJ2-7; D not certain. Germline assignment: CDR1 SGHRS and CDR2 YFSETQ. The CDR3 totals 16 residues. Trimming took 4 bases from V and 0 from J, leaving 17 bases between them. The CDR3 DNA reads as TGCGCCAGCAGCAGAAGATCGGCGGAGAGCTCCTACGAGCAGTACTTC. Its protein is CASSRRSAESSYEQYF.

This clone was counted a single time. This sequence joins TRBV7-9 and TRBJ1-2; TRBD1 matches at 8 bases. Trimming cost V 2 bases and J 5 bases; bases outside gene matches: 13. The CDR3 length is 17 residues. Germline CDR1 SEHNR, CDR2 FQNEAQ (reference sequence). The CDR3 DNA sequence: TGTGCCAGCAGCTTAACGACCCCGGGGACAGGTGGTTATGGCTACACCTTC. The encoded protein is CASSLTTPGTGGYGYTF.

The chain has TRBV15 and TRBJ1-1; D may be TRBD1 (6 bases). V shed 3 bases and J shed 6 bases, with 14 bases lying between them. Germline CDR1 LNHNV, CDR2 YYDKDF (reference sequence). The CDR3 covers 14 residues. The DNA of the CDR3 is TGTGCCACCAGCAGGGGATTGGGACAACCTGAAGCTTTCTTT. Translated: CATSRGLGQPEAFF. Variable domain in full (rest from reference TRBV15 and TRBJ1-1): DAMVIQNPRYQVTQFGKPVTLSCSQTLNHNVMYWYQQKSSQAPKLLFHYYDKDFNNEADTPDNFQSRRPNTSFCFLDIRSPGLGDTAMYLCATSRGLGQPEAFFGQGTRLTVV.

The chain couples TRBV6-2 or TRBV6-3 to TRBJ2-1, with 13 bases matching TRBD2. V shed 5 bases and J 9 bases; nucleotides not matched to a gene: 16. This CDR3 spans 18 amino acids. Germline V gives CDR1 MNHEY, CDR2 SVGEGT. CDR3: CASSSGLAGAPWGGEQFF. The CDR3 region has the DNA TGTGCCAGCAGTAGTGGACTAGCGGGAGCCCCCTGGGGCGGTGAGCAGTTCTTC.

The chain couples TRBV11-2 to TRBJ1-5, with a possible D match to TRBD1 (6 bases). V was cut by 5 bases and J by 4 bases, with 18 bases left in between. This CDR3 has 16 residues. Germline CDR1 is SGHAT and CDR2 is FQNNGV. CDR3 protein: CASSAGGGAENQPQHF. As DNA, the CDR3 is TGTGCCAGCAGCGCCGGAGGGGGGGCTGAGAATCAGCCCCAGCATTTT. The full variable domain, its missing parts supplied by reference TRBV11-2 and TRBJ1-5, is EAGVAQSPRYKIIEKRQSVAFWCNPISGHATLYWYQQILGQGPKLLIQFQNNGVVDDSQLPKDRFSAERLKGVDSTLKIQPAKLEDSAVYLCASSAGGGAENQPQHFGDGTRLSIL.

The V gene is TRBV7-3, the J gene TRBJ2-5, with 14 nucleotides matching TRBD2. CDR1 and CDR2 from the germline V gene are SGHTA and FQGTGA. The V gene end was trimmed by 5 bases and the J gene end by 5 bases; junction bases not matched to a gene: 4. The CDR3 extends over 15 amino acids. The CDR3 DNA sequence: TGTGCCAGCAGCCGACTAGCGGGGGGGCCGGAGACCCAGTACTTC. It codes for CASSRLAGGPETQYF.

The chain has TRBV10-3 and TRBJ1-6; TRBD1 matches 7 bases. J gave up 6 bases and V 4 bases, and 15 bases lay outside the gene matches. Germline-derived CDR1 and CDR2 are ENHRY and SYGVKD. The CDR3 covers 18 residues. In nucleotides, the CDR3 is TGTGCCATCAGTGGGACCCCCAGGCCGGGACAGAGTAATTCACCCCTCCACTTT. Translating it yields CAISGTPRPGQSNSPLHF.

In DNA, the CDR3 is TGTGCCAGCAGCTGGAGACAGACAAGCAATCAGCCCCAGCATTTT. This encodes CASSWRQTSNQPQHF. V usage is TRBV7-2 and J usage is TRBJ1-5; perhaps TRBD1 as D (5 bases). The CDR3 extends over 15 amino acids. Germline V CDR1 and CDR2: SGHTA, FQGNSA. V shed 4 bases and J shed 1 base, with 11 bases lying between them. The full variable domain, with the rest looked up from reference TRBV7-2 and TRBJ1-5, is GAGVSQSPSNKVTEKGKDVELRCDPISGHTALYWYRQSLGQGLEFLIYFQGNSAPDKSGLPSDRFSAERTGGSVSTLTIQRTQQEDSAVYLCASSWRQTSNQPQHFGDGTRLSIL.

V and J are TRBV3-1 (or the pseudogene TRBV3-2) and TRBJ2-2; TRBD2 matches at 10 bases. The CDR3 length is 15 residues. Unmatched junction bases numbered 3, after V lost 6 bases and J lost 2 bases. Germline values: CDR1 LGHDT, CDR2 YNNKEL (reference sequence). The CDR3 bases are TGTGCCAGCAGACTAGCGGGGTTAAACACCGGGGAGCTGTTTTTT. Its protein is CASRLAGLNTGELFF.

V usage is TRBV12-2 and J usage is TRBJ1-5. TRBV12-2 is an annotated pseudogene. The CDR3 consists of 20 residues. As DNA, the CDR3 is TGTGCAAGTCGCTTAGCTTCGGTCTTCGTCGGGTCGAGCGGCGATCAGCCCCAGCATTTT. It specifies CASRLASVFVGSSGDQPQHF.

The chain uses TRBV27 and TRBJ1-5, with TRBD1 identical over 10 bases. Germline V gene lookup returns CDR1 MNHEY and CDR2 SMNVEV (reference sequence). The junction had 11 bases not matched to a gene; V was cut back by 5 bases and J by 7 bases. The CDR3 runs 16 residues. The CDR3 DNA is TGTGCCAGCAGTCCCTCGTTCGGGACAGGGGAACAGCCCCAGCATTTT. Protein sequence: CASSPSFGTGEQPQHF.

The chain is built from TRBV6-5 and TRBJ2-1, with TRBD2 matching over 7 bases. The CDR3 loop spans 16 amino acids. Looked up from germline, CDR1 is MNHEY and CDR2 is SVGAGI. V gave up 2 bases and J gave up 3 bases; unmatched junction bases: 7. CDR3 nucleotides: TGTGCCAGCAGTTACCGGGCGGGAGCCGGCTACAATGAGCAGTTCTTC. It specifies CASSYRAGAGYNEQFF.

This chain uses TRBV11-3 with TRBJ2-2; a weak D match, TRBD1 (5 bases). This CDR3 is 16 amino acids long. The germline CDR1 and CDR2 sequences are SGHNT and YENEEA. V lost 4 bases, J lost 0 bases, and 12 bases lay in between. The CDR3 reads CASSSTGVANTGELFF. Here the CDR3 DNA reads TGTGCCAGCAGCTCAACAGGAGTCGCGAACACCGGGGAGCTGTTTTTT. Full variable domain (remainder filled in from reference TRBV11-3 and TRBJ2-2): EAGVVQSPRYKIIEKKQPVAFWCNPISGHNTLYWYLQNLGQGPELLIRYENEEAVDDSQLPKDRFSAERLKGVDSTLKIQPAELGDSAVYLCASSSTGVANTGELFFGEGSRLTVL.

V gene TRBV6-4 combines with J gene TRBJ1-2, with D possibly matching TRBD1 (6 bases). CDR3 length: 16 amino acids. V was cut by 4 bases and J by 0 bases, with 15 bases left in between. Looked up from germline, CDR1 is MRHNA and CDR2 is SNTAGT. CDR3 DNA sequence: TGTGCCAGCAGTGGGACAGCCGAAATGTCTAACTATGGCTACACCTTC. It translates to CASSGTAEMSNYGYTF.

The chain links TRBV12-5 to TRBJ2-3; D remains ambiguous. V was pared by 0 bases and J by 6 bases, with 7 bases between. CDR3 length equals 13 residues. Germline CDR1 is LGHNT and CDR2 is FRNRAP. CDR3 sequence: CASGLVTFDTQYF. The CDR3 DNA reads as TGTGCTAGTGGTTTGGTAACATTCGATACGCAGTATTTT.

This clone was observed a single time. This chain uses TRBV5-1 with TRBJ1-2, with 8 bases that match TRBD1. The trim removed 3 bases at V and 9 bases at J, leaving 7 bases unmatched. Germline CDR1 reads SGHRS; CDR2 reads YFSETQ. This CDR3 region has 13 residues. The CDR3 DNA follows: TGCGCCAGCAGCTCCGGGACAGGCGGAAGCTACACCTTC. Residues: CASSSGTGGSYTF.

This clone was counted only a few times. CDR3 bases: TGTGCGGTAAGGGGCAGGGTGGGCACTGAAGCTTTCTTT. Translating it yields CAVRGRVGTEAFF. This sequence joins TRBV24-1 and TRBJ1-1; maybe TRBD1 (5 bases). CDR3 length equals 13 residues. Germline V gene sequence: CDR1 KGHDR, CDR2 SFDVKD.

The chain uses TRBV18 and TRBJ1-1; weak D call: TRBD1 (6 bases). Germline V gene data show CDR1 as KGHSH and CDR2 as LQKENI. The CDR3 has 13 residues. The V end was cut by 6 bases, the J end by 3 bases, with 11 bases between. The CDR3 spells CASSSTGDTEAFF. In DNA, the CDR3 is TGTGCCAGCTCGTCGACAGGCGACACTGAAGCTTTCTTT.

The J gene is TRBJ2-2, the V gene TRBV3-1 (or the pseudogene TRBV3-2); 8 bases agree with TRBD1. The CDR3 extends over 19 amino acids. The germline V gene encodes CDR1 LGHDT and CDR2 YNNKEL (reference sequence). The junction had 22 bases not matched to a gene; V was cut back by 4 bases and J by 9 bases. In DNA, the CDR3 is TGTGCCAGCAGCCCCCCCGACCGGGACAGGAGTTTCTTACACCGGGAGCTGTTTTTT. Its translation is CASSPPDRDRSFLHRELFF.

The CDR3 here is CATIIQGNTEAFF. CDR3 DNA sequence: TGTGCCACCATTATACAGGGGAACACTGAAGCTTTCTTT. The V gene is TRBV24-1, the J gene TRBJ1-1; D may be TRBD1 (6 bases). This CDR3 region has 13 residues. Germline CDR1 and CDR2: KGHDR and SFDVKD. Trimming left V 8 bases short and J 1 base short, with 10 bases between.

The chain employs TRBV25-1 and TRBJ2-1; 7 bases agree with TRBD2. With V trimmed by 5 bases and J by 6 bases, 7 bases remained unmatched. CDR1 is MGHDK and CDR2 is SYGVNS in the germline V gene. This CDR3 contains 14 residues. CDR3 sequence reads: CASSRGVTLNEQFF. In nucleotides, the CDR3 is TGTGCCAGCAGTCGGGGGGTGACCCTCAATGAGCAGTTCTTC.

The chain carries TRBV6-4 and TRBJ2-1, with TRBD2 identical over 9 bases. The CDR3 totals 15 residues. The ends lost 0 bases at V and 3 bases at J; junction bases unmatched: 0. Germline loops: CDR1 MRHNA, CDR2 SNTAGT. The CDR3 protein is CASSDSLAGYNEQFF. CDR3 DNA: TGTGCCAGCAGTGACTCACTAGCGGGCTACAATGAGCAGTTCTTC.